This is a list of T cell receptor beta chains from one sample in a study of CD8 T cells in Susac syndrome. TCRdb re-called the immunoSEQ multiplex PCR reads through MiXCR, storing one row per CDR3 protein. The table has around 200,000 distinct CDR3 sequences, over 85% seen once. Sequenced material: CD4+ T cells from PBMCs. All receptors derive from a human donor in good health. CDR3s leave out the opening cysteine and the closing phenylalanine or tryptophan. Clone size is shown for a subset of rows, as once, few, many or a class of expanded clone.

v_call	j_call	clone_size	cdr3_aa
TRBV20-1	TRBJ1-5	-	SARVGRGGNQPQH
TRBV27	TRBJ2-1	-	ASSTGDEQF
TRBV28	TRBJ2-1	-	AAVSSGNYEQF
TRBV20-1	TRBJ2-1	-	SALRDAWSNEQF
TRBV3-1	TRBJ1-4	-	ASSQQILGAHEKLF
TRBV25-1	TRBJ1-6	-	ASGQGNSPLH
TRBV10-3	TRBJ2-7	-	AISVLGPFYEQY
TRBV29-1	TRBJ2-5	once	SGRQGQETQY
TRBV20-1	TRBJ2-3	-	SASSPGRETDTQY
TRBV6-1	TRBJ2-3	-	ASSEPAGNTDTQY
TRBV2	TRBJ1-5	-	ASSIQGVINQPQH
TRBV19	TRBJ2-3	once	ASSFRRGLTDTQY
TRBV18	TRBJ2-1	-	ASSPSLALYNEQF